The 2 T cell receptor beta chains below all came from one sample that was sequenced in a study of CDR3 diversity in severe acne. TCRdb used MiXCR to reprocess the PCR reads, holding one entry per CDR3 protein. The profile shows more than 70,000 distinct CDR3 sequences, 45% to 55% of them singletons. Sample: blood. These receptors were taken from a male donor in good health, serving as a control.

This clonotype was seen more than once but under ten times. The chain links TRBV5-1 to TRBJ2-3; 9 bases line up with TRBD1. CDR3 length: 17 amino acids. V shed 0 bases, J shed 2 bases, and the junction held 7 bases outside the gene matches. Germline V gene data show CDR1 as SGHRS and CDR2 as YFSETQ. The CDR3 here is CASSLAGGQGHTDTQYF. CDR3 DNA: TGCGCCAGCAGCTTGGCCGGGGGACAGGGCCACACAGATACGCAGTATTTT.

V is TRBV7-3 and J is TRBJ2-5; a possible D gene is TRBD2 (5 bases). This CDR3 is built from 13 residues. Germline assignment: CDR1 SGHTA and CDR2 FQGTGA. Trimming took off 3 bases at V and 9 bases at J, with 14 bases between the two ends. DNA for the CDR3: TGTGCCAGCAGCTTGACGGGGAGAGGGTCCCAGTACTTC. As protein: CASSLTGRGSQYF.